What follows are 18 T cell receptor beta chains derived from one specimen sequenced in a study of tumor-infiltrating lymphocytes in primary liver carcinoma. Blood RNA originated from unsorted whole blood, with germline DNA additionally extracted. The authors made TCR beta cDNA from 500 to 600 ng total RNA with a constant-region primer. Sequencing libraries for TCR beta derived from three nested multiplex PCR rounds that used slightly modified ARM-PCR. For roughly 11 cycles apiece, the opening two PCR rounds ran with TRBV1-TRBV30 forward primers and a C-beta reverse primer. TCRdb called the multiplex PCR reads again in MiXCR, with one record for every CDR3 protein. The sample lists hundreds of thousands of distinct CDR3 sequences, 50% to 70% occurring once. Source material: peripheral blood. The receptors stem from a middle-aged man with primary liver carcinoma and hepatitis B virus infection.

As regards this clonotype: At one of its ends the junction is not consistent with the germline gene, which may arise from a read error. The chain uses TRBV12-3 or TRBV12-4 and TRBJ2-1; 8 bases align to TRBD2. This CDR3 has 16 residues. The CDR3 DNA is TGTACCAGCAGTTCAGCACTAGCGGCCTCCCAAACGGGGCAGTTCTTC. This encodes CTSSSALAASQTGQFF.

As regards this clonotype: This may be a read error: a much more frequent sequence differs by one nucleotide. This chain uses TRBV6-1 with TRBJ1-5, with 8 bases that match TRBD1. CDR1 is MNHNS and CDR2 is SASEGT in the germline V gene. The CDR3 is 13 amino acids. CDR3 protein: CTSSETGGQPQHF. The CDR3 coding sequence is TGTACCAGCAGTGAAACAGGGGGTCAGCCCCAGCATTTT.

CDR3 amino acids: CASSPPGVGRGNEQFF. CDR3 bases: TGCGCCAGCAGCCCGCCGGGGGTCGGGAGAGGAAATGAGCAGTTCTTC. This chain joins TRBV5-1 and TRBJ2-1; possible D gene TRBD2, 6 bases. The CDR3 has 16 amino acids. With 4 bases removed from V and 7 bases from J, the gap between germline ends came to 21 bases. Germline V CDR1 and CDR2: SGHRS, YFSETQ.

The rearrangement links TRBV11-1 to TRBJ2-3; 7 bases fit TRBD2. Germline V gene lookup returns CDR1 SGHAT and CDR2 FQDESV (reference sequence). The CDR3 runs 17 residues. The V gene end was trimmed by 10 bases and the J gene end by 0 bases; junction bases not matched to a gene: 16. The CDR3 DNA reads TGTGCCAACAGTTCGAGGGGCAGCGGGACTAGCACAGATACGCAGTATTTT. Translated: CANSSRGSGTSTDTQYF.

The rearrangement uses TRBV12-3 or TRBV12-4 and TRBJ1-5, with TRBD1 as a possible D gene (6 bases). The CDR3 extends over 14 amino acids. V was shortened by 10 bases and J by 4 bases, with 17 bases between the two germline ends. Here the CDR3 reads CANSPGTSNQPQHF. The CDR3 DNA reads TGTGCCAACAGCCCCGGGACAAGTAATCAGCCCCAGCATTTT.

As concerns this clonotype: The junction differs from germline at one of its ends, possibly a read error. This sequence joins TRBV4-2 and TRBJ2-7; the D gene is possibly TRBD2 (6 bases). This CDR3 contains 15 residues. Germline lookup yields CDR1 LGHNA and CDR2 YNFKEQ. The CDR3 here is CASSQDRLDTNERYF. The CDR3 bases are TGTGCCAGCAGCCAAGATCGACTAGATACCAACGAGCGGTACTTC.

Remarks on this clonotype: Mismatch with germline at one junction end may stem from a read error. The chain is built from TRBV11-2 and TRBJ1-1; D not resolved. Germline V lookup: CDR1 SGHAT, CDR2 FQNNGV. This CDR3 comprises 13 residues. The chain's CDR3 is CASSLQSLTEVFF. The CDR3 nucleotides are TGTGCCAGCAGCCTACAGTCACTCACTGAAGTTTTCTTT.

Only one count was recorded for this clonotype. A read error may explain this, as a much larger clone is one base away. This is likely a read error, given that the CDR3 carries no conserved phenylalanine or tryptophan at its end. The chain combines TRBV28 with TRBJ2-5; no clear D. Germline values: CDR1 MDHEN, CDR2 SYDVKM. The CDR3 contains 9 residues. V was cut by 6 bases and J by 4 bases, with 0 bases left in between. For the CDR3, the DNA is TGTGCCAGCAGAGAGACCCAGTACTAC. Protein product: CASRETQYY.

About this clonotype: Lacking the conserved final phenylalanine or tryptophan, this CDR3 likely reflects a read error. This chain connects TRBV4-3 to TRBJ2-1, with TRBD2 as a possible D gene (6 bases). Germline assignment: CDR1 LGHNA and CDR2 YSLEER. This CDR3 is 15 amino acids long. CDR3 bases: TGCACCAGCAGTCAAACGGGACTCTTTTATTCTGAGCAGTTCATC. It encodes CTSSQTGLFYSEQFI.

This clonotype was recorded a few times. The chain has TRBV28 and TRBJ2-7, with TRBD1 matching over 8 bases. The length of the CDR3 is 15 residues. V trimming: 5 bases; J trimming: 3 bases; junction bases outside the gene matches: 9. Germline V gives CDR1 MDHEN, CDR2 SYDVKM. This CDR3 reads CASSDPTGGYYEQYF. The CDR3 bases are TGTGCCAGCAGTGACCCTACAGGGGGTTACTACGAGCAGTACTTC.

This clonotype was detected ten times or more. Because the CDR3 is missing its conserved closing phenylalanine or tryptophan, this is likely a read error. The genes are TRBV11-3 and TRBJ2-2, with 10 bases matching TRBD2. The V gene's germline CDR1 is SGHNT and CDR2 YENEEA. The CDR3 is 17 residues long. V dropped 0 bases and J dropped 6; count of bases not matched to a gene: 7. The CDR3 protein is CASSLDSLAGDSGELFS. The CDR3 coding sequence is TGTGCCAGCAGCTTAGATTCTCTAGCGGGAGACTCCGGGGAGCTGTTTTCT.

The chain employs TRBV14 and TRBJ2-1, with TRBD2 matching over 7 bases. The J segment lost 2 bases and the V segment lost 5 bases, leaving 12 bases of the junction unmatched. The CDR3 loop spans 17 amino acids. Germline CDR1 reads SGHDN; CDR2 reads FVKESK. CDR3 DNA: TGTGCCAGCAGCTCCCCAGTCGGGCTAGCGGCCTACAATGAGCAGTTCTTC. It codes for CASSSPVGLAAYNEQFF.

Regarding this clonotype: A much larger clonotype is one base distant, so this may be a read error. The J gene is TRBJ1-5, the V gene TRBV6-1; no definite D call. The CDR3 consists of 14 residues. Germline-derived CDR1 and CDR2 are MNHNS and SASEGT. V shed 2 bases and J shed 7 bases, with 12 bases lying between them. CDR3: CASSERGPGQPQHF. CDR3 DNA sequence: TGTGCCAGCAGTGAACGAGGGCCGGGACAGCCCCAGCATTTT.

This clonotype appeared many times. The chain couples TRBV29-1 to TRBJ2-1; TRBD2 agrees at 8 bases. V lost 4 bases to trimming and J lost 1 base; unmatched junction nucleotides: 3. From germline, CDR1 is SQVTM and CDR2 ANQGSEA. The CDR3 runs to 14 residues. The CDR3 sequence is CSVVERGSYNEQFF. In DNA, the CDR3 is TGCAGCGTTGTCGAGCGGGGGTCCTACAATGAGCAGTTCTTC.

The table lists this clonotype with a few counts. The CDR3: CASSSEQGAPNTGELFF. CDR3 nucleotide sequence: TGTGCCAGCAGTTCCGAACAGGGGGCGCCGAACACCGGGGAGCTGTTTTTT. The V gene is TRBV6-2 or TRBV6-3, the J gene TRBJ2-2, with 9 bases identical to TRBD1. The length of the CDR3 is 17 residues. V shed 4 bases and J 0 bases; nucleotides not matched to a gene: 6. Germline loops: CDR1 MNHEY, CDR2 SVGEGT.

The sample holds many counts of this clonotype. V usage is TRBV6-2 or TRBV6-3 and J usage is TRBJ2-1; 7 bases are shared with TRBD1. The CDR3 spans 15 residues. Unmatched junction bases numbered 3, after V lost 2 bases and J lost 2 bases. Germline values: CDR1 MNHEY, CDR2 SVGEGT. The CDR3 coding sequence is TGTGCCAGCAGTTACGGACAGGTACCCTACAATGAGCAGTTCTTC. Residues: CASSYGQVPYNEQFF.

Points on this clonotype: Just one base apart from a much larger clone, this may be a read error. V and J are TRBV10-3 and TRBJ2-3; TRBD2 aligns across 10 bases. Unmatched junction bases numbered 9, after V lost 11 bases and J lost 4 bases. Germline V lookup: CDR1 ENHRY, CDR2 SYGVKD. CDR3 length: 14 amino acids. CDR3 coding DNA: TGTGCCTCTCCAGCGGGAGGGCCCTCAGATACGCAGTATTTT. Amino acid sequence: CASPAGGPSDTQYF.

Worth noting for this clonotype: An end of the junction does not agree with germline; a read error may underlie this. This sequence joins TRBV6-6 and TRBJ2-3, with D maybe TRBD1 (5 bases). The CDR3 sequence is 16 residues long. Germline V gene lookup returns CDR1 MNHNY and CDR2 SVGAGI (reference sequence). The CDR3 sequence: CANSRSLGQNTVTQYF. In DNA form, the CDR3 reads TGTGCCAACAGTCGGTCCTTGGGGCAGAACACAGTTACGCAGTATTTT.